Listed below are T cell receptor beta chains from one sample, sequenced in a study of response to subunit inactivated influenza vaccine. TCRdb itself ran the RT-PCR reads through MiXCR, one entry per CDR3 protein. In the table there are more than 700,000 distinct CDR3 sequences, over 20% of which are singletons. This material consisted of PBMCs from blood, taken roughly 5 days after vaccination. The receptors shown here come from a man aged 50 to 60 who received an inactivated influenza vaccine. Each CDR3 is given with its conserved first and last residue. Each record gives: V gene, CDR3 protein.

TRBV29-1	CSVEEGGSEQYF
TRBV9	CASSLRTGGDYGYTF
TRBV20-1	CSASVGNDEQYF
TRBV4-1	CASSQPGGTREQFF
TRBV7-9	CASSAGLYEQYF
TRBV5-6	CASSLGTGGANTGELFF
TRBV20-1	CSARDFSGLYNEQFF
TRBV10-3	CAISVDRAATEAFF
TRBV28	CASSTSENYGYTF
TRBV6-2/TRBV6-3	CASSSESYEQYF
TRBV7-3	CASSLSASGETQYF
TRBV7-9	CASSLATVSTSNQPQHF
TRBV7-3	CASSITGLAGELFF
TRBV3-1	CASSQVHRGPTETQYF
TRBV5-5	CASSTGPFSNQPQHF
TRBV12-3/TRBV12-4	CASSFRAGNEQFF
TRBV28	CASSPRHNIQYF
TRBV9	CASSVGEAGAQETQYF
TRBV5-1	CASSGGVRPDGYTF
TRBV30	CAWSAGQGEAGELFF
TRBV6-1	CASATTGLYQETQYF
TRBV7-9	CASSLPDRDPIYEQYF
TRBV6-2/TRBV6-3	CASSPRWASEQFF
TRBV12-3/TRBV12-4	CASTTGTSGRELFF
TRBV20-1	CSAREGTAFPEAFF
TRBV6-5	CASSSTDTTDTGELFF
TRBV4-1	CASSGTSLYNEQFF
TRBV6-5	CASSTGQGANTGELFF
TRBV29-1	CSAKGGVGHNTGELFF
TRBV20-1	CSAPSRESSYNEQFF
TRBV5-1	CASSLYPSREQYF
TRBV9	CASSVGASETQYF
TRBV20-1	CSALTAGYNSPLHF
TRBV10-3	CAISDVERISSYEQYF
TRBV12-3/TRBV12-4	CASSLARTASLDEQYF
TRBV6-1	CASRPQLNNEKLFF
TRBV13	CASSLELAPDNEQFF
TRBV5-5	CASSLYANTGELFF
TRBV6-1	CASTRLAGVYEQYF
TRBV6-1	CASSPDRGLNTEAFF
TRBV20-1	CSARKGGGGTEAFF
TRBV7-2	CASSLAVGRGETQYF
TRBV6-2/TRBV6-3	CASSYSWDSQGSQSYTF
TRBV20-1	CSASENRGWSNQPQHF
TRBV6-1	CASRPTAGTPNTEAFF
TRBV29-1	CSVGPGGRAGELFF
TRBV20-1	CSAREGTGVGYNEQFF
TRBV6-6	CASILVSGDTQYF
TRBV6-1	CASSTNRVTEAFF
TRBV10-3	CAISEEYLANEQFF
TRBV4-1	CASSQGKGASYNEQFF
TRBV2	CASGRDSYNSPLHF
TRBV30	CAWSVRSGGQVNF
TRBV12-3/TRBV12-4	CASRFGTISYNEQFF
TRBV15	CATSRQGPSYEQYF
TRBV6-2/TRBV6-3	CASSYLRERATDTQYF
TRBV6-4	CASRINQANTEAFF
TRBV6-2/TRBV6-3	CATQQSGGGETQYF
TRBV12-3/TRBV12-4	CASSNDRFSGNTIYF